The clone carrying this TCR beta chain was counted a single time. This entry comes from a study of blood T cell repertoires in COVID-19. In the study overall: Sites in the United States, Italy and Spain provided acute and convalescent COVID-19 samples. T cells, B-cell-depleted T cells, or PBMCs supplied cDNA or gDNA.

Per the authors' pipeline: Reference gene primer amplification gave estimated nucleated cell counts. Data came from immunoSEQ multiplex PCR; TCRdb stores just in-frame clones and leaves some out. The V and J calls and clone size come from that table; D and trimming were worked out from the DNA. This sample has about 120,000 clones, with 86% found just once. J gave up 5 bases and V 5 bases, and 9 bases lay outside the gene matches. The germline V gene has CDR1 SGHTA and CDR2 FQGNSA. The CDR3 loop spans 15 amino acids. The sequence came from a man between 40 and 49 years old with acute or convalescent COVID-19. Sequenced material: peripheral blood. The rearrangement uses TRBV7-2 and TRBJ2-1; TRBD2 matches at 7 bases. The CDR3 nucleotides are TGTGCCAGCAGCCCCAGTGGGCGGGGGAACAATGAGCAGTTCTTC. Translated, it gives CASSPSGRGNNEQFF. Variable domain in full (rest from reference TRBV7-2 and TRBJ2-1): GAGVSQSPSNKVTEKGKDVELRCDPISGHTALYWYRQSLGQGLEFLIYFQGNSAPDKSGLPSDRFSAERTGGSVSTLTIQRTQQEDSAVYLCASSPSGRGNNEQFFGPGTRLTVL.